A selection of T cell receptor beta chains follows, all from one sample in a study of T cells after yellow fever vaccination. TCRdb re-derived calls from the 5' RACE reads in MiXCR, one entry per CDR3 protein. The table lists a few hundred thousand distinct CDR3 sequences, approximately 4% of them singletons. Sequenced material: PBMCs, taken 5 days after the yellow fever booster vaccination. These receptors came from a man aged 18 to 30 who received the YFV17D yellow fever vaccine. The CDR3 runs from the conserved cysteine through the conserved F or W. The D gene is left open where the match is weak. Only some rows state a clone size, as once, few, many or a class for expanded clones.

abundance	v_gene	d_gene	j_gene	CDR3aa	CDR3nt
few	TRBV4-3	TRBD2	TRBJ2-4	CASRFTGGENIQYF	TGCGCCAGCCGCTTCACCGGGGGGGAAAACATTCAGTACTTC
.	TRBV7-2	TRBD1	TRBJ1-2	CASSLAYRDRGPYGYTF	TGTGCCAGCAGCTTAGCGTACCGGGACAGGGGGCCCTATGGCTACACCTTC
few	TRBV3-1	.	TRBJ1-1	CASRRDWDDTEAFF	TGTGCCAGCAGACGGGACTGGGACGACACTGAAGCTTTCTTT
few	TRBV11-2	TRBD1	TRBJ1-2	CASSLETGVYGYTF	TGTGCCAGCAGCTTAGAGACAGGGGTCTATGGCTACACCTTC
.	TRBV12-3/TRBV12-4	.	TRBJ1-4	CASRRQGSLEEKLFF	TGTGCCAGCAGAAGGCAGGGCTCTCTGGAGGAAAAACTGTTTTTT
.	TRBV7-2	.	TRBJ2-7	CASSPWEYYEQYF	TGTGCCAGCAGCCCCTGGGAGTACTACGAGCAGTACTTC
.	TRBV6-5	.	TRBJ1-5	CASSWGFTQPQHF	TGTGCCAGCAGTTGGGGGTTCACTCAGCCCCAGCATTTT
many	TRBV7-2	.	TRBJ2-7	CASSLSLGSEQYF	TGTGCCAGCAGCTTATCCTTGGGGTCCGAGCAGTACTTC
few	TRBV3-2	.	TRBJ1-1	CASSRETDRNTEAFF	TGTGCCAGCAGCCGAGAGACGGACAGGAACACTGAAGCTTTCTTT
many	TRBV7-2	TRBD2	TRBJ2-5	CASSLEPLAKGTQYF	TGTGCCAGCAGCTTAGAACCACTAGCGAAAGGGACCCAGTACTTC
.	TRBV3-1	.	TRBJ1-6	CASSQGTPRSSPLHF	TGTGCCAGCAGCCAAGGGACACCCAGGAGCTCACCCCTCCACTTT
many	TRBV7-2	TRBD2	TRBJ2-1	CASNPRGTSGGPKYNEQFF	TGTGCCAGCAACCCCAGGGGGACTAGCGGGGGCCCCAAATACAATGAGCAGTTCTTC
.	TRBV11-2	TRBD1	TRBJ1-3	CASSLTVQGQGDTIYF	TGTGCCAGCAGCTTAACCGTACAGGGGCAAGGGGACACCATATATTTT
few	TRBV7-2	TRBD1	TRBJ1-5	CASSHTGEGLYSNQPQHF	TGTGCCAGCAGCCATACAGGGGAAGGGCTATATAGCAATCAGCCCCAGCATTTT
.	TRBV4-3	.	TRBJ2-3	CASSQTTTPKGDTQYF	TGCGCCAGCAGCCAAACGACGACACCAAAGGGGGATACGCAGTATTTT